What follows describes a single T cell receptor beta chain. A read error may produce the germline difference seen at one junction end. Three rounds of nested PCR, following a modified ARM-PCR protocol, produced the TCRbeta library. One entry per CDR3 protein results from TCRdb running MiXCR on the multiplex PCR reads. The repertoire holds some 78,000 distinct CDR3 sequences, with around 80% as singletons. The data originate from a study of tumor and adjacent non-tumor tissue in lung cancer. There are 15 residues in the CDR3. CDR1 is SGHAT and CDR2 is FQNNGV in the germline V gene. RNA was extracted from bulk tissue without any cell sorting.

This chain links TRBV11-2 with TRBJ2-2; D may be TRBD2 (5 bases). Input material: lung tumor tissue. This receptor was taken from a woman between 50 and 59 years old with non-small cell lung cancer. CDR3 protein: CASSPSRRNTGELFF. The CDR3, as DNA: TGTGCCAGTAGCCCCAGCAGGCGGAACACCGGGGAGCTGTTCTTT.